The sequence of this T cell receptor (beta chain) was determined in a study of blood T cell repertoires in COVID-19. In the original processing: The assay estimated nucleated cells by amplifying reference gene primers. This table comes from immunoSEQ multiplex PCR, and its TCRdb copy is limited to in-frame clones, with some not included. V, J and clone size were drawn from that table, and D and trimming were deduced from the DNA. Among about 200,000 clones listed, approximately 81% were seen once. The clonotype comes from a woman older than 75 with acute or convalescent COVID-19. Sequenced material: peripheral blood.

CDR3: CASSEYGGSGELFF. In DNA form, the CDR3 reads TGTGCCAGCAGTGAATACGGGGGATCCGGGGAGCTGTTTTTT. The chain employs TRBV25-1 and TRBJ2-2; maybe TRBD2 (6 bases). The germline V and J ends were trimmed by 0 bases and 6 bases, with 8 bases remaining between them. The CDR3 runs 14 residues. Germline V gene lookup returns CDR1 MGHDK and CDR2 SYGVNS.